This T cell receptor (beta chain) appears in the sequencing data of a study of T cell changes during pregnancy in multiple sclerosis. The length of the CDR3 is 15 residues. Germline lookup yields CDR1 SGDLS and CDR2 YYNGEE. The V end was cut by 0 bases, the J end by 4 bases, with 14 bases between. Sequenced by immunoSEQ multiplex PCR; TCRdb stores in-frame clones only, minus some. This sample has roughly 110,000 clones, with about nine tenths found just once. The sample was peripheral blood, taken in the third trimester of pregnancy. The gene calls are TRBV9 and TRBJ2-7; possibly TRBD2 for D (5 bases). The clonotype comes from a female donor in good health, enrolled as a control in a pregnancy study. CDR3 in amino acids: CASSVGGNQDYEQYF. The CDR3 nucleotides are TGTGCCAGCAGCGTAGGAGGGAACCAAGATTACGAGCAGTACTTC.